This T cell receptor beta chain derives from a study of blood T cell repertoires in COVID-19. Looking at the study overall: Acute and convalescent COVID-19 specimens originated in the United States, Italy and Spain. PBMCs, B-cell-depleted T cells, or T cells were the source of the cDNA or gDNA that made up the material.

Germline assignment: CDR1 SGHTA and CDR2 FQGTGA. The CDR3 loop spans 13 amino acids. V was trimmed by 4 bases and J by 1 base, leaving 7 bases between them. Participants came from about 24 US areas, aged roughly 18 to 100 years. Which cohort a participant joined came from the clinical history participants gave. TCRdb's table, derived via immunoSEQ multiplex PCR, lists solely in-frame clones and lacks some. The sample gives 200,000 to 250,000 clones, around nine tenths of which show up once; over 3.5% is in the top ten. The specimen was PBMCs or T cells enriched from blood (not recorded which). The V gene is TRBV7-3, the J gene TRBJ1-1; the D gene is possibly TRBD1 (6 bases). This sequence was found in a woman aged 30 to 39 who had been exposed to COVID-19. The CDR3: CASSSTGNTEAFF. CDR3 nucleotides: TGTGCCAGCAGCTCGACAGGGAACACTGAAGCTTTCTTT.